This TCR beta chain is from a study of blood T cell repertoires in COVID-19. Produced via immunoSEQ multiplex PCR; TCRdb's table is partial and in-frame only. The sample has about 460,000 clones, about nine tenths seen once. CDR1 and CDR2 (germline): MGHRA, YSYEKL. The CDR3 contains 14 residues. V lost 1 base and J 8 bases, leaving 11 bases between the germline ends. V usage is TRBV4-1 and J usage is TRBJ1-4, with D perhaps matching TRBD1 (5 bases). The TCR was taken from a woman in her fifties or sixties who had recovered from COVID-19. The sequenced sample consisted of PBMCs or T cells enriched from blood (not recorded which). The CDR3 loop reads CASSQVGGTEKLFF. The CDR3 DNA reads TGCGCCAGCAGCCAAGTGGGAGGGACCGAAAAACTGTTTTTT.